This section outlines one T cell receptor beta chain sequence together with its context. Its antigen is as yet unknown. V lost 2 bases to trimming and J lost 2 bases, with 6 bases between them. Germline V CDR1 and CDR2: MNHEY, SMNVEV (reference sequence). This CDR3 contains 13 residues. This sample is part of a study of T cell clones after liver transplantation. About the study: A pre-transplant mixed lymphocyte reaction with TCRbeta sequencing defined graft-donor-reactive clones followed in post-transplant blood. Tolerant meant at least one year fully off immunosuppression without liver enzymes above twice normal. General study points: In most of the 8 subjects, circulating graft-donor-reactive CD4 TCRbeta sequences fell significantly after transplant.

The assay was immunoSEQ multiplex PCR, and TCRdb's table has in-frame clones only and misses some. The sample comprises 51,000 or so clones, around 85% of which are singletons, and roughly 14% rests with the top ten. Thawed unstimulated PBMCs were FACS-sorted by CD3, CD4 and CD8 into two populations. This material consisted of CD8+ T cells from blood, taken 12 months after liver transplant. The TCR was taken from a human patient who received a liver transplant. A subset of T cells may come from the graft donor. V usage is TRBV27 and J usage is TRBJ1-1; D is undetermined. CDR3 in amino acids: CASSLTANTEAFF. In nucleotides, the CDR3 is TGTGCCAGCAGTTTAACAGCTAACACTGAAGCTTTCTTT.